The 27 T cell receptor beta chains presented below share a single source sample, sequenced in a study of cytomegalovirus exposure and HLA in healthy donors. With 60 Vbeta and 13 Jbeta primers, the PCR was carried out. Sequenced by immunoSEQ multiplex PCR; TCRdb stores in-frame clones only, minus some. Of roughly 120,000 clones detected, about 81% appear once; the ten largest clones hold around 1%. Sequencing input: PBMCs. These TCRs come from a young woman in good health and CMV-seronegative.

The count of this clone is one. This rearrangement joins TRBV4-2 to TRBJ2-1; 7 nucleotides align to TRBD1. Germline V gene data show CDR1 as LGHNA and CDR2 as YNFKEQ. The length of the CDR3 is 17 residues. The trim removed 4 bases at V and 6 bases at J, leaving 15 bases unmatched. DNA for the CDR3: TGTGCCAGCAGCCGACCAGAAGGACAGGCGGCCGTCAATGAGCAGTTCTTC. This encodes CASSRPEGQAAVNEQFF.

The CDR3 reads CASSLESGVPLYNEQFF. CDR3 nucleotide sequence: TGTGCCAGCAGCTTAGAGTCGGGGGTTCCCCTCTACAATGAGCAGTTCTTC. The chain has TRBV7-2 and TRBJ2-1; tentatively, D is TRBD2 (6 bases). The V end was cut by 1 base, the J end by 3 bases, with 16 bases between. This CDR3 is 17 amino acids long. Germline CDR1 is SGHTA and CDR2 is FQGNSA.

The chain uses TRBV28 and TRBJ2-5; possibly TRBD1 for D (5 bases). From germline, CDR1 is MDHEN and CDR2 SYDVKM. Trimming left V 6 bases short and J 1 base short, with 12 bases between. The CDR3 is 14 residues long. Written as DNA, the CDR3 is TGTGCCAGCAGCCCCAGACAGACCCAAGAGACCCAGTACTTC. Amino acids: CASSPRQTQETQYF.

This chain uses TRBV11-3 with TRBJ2-7; D may be TRBD2 (5 bases). Trimming cost V 7 bases and J 4 bases, with 11 bases left between them. Per germline, CDR1 SGHNT and CDR2 YENEEA. The CDR3 is 12 residues long. The CDR3 DNA follows: TGTGCCAGCAAAGGGAGACAATACGAGCAGTACTTC. Its translation: CASKGRQYEQYF.

The chain combines TRBV6-4 with TRBJ2-1, with 7 bases fitting TRBD1. Germline V CDR1 and CDR2: MRHNA, SNTAGT. The ends lost 4 bases at V and 3 bases at J; junction bases unmatched: 6. CDR3 length: 15 amino acids. CDR3 residues: CASSGFRDSYNEQFF. DNA of the CDR3: TGTGCCAGCAGTGGGTTTCGGGACAGCTACAATGAGCAGTTCTTC.

The V gene is TRBV6-6, the J gene TRBJ2-3; D not resolved. Germline values: CDR1 MNHNY, CDR2 SVGAGI (reference sequence). Trimming pared 2 bases from V and 2 bases from J, leaving 11 bases between. The CDR3 loop spans 15 amino acids. The CDR3 protein is CASSYGQTYTDTQYF. The CDR3 DNA is TGTGCCAGCAGTTACGGGCAGACCTACACAGATACGCAGTATTTT.

The rearrangement links TRBV10-2 to TRBJ1-1, with no clear D. The V end was cut by 3 bases, the J end by 1 base, with 6 bases between. CDR3 length: 13 amino acids. Germline V gene data show CDR1 as WSHSY and CDR2 as SAAADI. The CDR3 protein is CASSEIQNTEAFF. CDR3 bases: TGCGCCAGCAGTGAAATCCAGAACACTGAAGCTTTCTTT.

This chain links TRBV7-2 with TRBJ2-7, with TRBD2 matching 10 bases. This CDR3 has 14 amino acids. V shed 5 bases, J shed 2 bases, and the junction held 3 bases outside the gene matches. CDR1 and CDR2 from the germline V gene are SGHTA and FQGNSA. CDR3 bases: TGTGCCAGCAGCCGAGCGGGAGGGCCCTACGAGCAGTACTTC. It is translated as CASSRAGGPYEQYF. The full variable domain, in which reference TRBV7-2 and TRBJ2-7 provide the parts outside the CDR3, is GAGVSQSPSNKVTEKGKDVELRCDPISGHTALYWYRQSLGQGLEFLIYFQGNSAPDKSGLPSDRFSAERTGGSVSTLTIQRTQQEDSAVYLCASSRAGGPYEQYFGPGTRLTVT.

Regarding this clone: Other DNA variants within this sample encode the same CDR3. The rearrangement uses TRBV5-5 and TRBJ1-4; 11 positions agree with TRBD1. The V and J ends lost 4 bases and 8 bases, in that order; junction bases with no gene match: 4. CDR1 and CDR2 (germline): SGHKS, YYEKEE (reference sequence). The CDR3 has 14 amino acids. Here the CDR3 reads CASSLGTGGEKLFF. CDR3 nucleotide sequence: TGTGCCAGCAGCCTCGGGACAGGGGGGGAAAAACTGTTTTTT.

The chain joins TRBV10-3 to TRBJ2-1, with 10 bases aligning to TRBD2. From germline, CDR1 is ENHRY and CDR2 SYGVKD. J was trimmed by 6 bases and V by 3 bases; bases with no gene match: 11. The CDR3 contains 17 residues. CDR3 region: CAISDPSGGTGSNEQFF. The CDR3 bases are TGTGCCATCAGTGATCCTAGCGGGGGAACCGGTTCCAATGAGCAGTTCTTC.

The chain has TRBV11-2 and TRBJ2-1, with 7 bases that match TRBD2. CDR1 is SGHAT and CDR2 is FQNNGV in the germline V gene. This CDR3 has 15 residues. V lost 1 base to trimming and J lost 0 bases; unmatched junction nucleotides: 0. CDR3 protein: CASSLVAGSYNEQFF. DNA for the CDR3: TGTGCCAGCAGCTTAGTAGCGGGCTCCTACAATGAGCAGTTCTTC.

The V call is TRBV9, the J call TRBJ1-1, with D possibly being TRBD1 (5 bases). V was clipped by 4 bases and J by 8 bases, with 12 bases between them. CDR3 length: 12 amino acids. Per germline, CDR1 SGDLS and CDR2 YYNGEE. For the CDR3, the DNA is TGTGCCAGCAGCAGCGGGACGTTAGAAGCTTTCTTT. Its translation: CASSSGTLEAFF.

This sequence joins TRBV5-4 and TRBJ1-2; tentative D call: TRBD1 (6 bases). V lost 2 bases and J lost 7, with 9 bases in between. The length of the CDR3 is 12 residues. CDR1 is SGHNT and CDR2 is YYREEE in the germline V gene (reference sequence). Here the CDR3 DNA reads TGTGCCAGCAGCTTTACAGGGAGTGGCTACACCTTC. Its protein is CASSFTGSGYTF. Full variable domain (remainder filled in from reference TRBV5-4 and TRBJ1-2): ETGVTQSPTHLIKTRGQQVTLRCSSQSGHNTVSWYQQALGQGPQFIFQYYREEENGRGNFPPRFSGLQFPNYSSELNVNALELDDSALYLCASSFTGSGYTFGSGTRLTVV.

V is TRBV29-1 and J is TRBJ2-5, with a possible D match to TRBD1 (7 bases). The CDR3 is 14 residues long. Germline CDR1 SQVTM, CDR2 ANQGSEA. V dropped 2 bases and J dropped 4 bases, with 14 bases sitting between them. The CDR3 bases are TGCAGCGTTGAAACAAACAGGGGAGGAGAGACCCAGTACTTC. It codes for CSVETNRGGETQYF.

This clone was recorded only once. The V gene is TRBV2, the J gene TRBJ1-4; D gene ambiguous. CDR3 size: 14 residues. V was pared by 8 bases and J by 2 bases, with 12 bases between. Looked up from germline, CDR1 is SNHLY and CDR2 is FYNNEI. The CDR3 is CASEESQTNEKLFF. In DNA, the CDR3 is TGTGCCAGCGAAGAAAGTCAGACTAATGAAAAACTGTTTTTT.

In DNA, the CDR3 is TGTGCCACCAGCAGAGATGGGGAGTACGGCTACACCTTC. Residues: CATSRDGEYGYTF. The rearrangement joins TRBV15 to TRBJ1-2; D gene ambiguous. Germline CDR1 and CDR2: LNHNV and YYDKDF (reference sequence). The length of the CDR3 is 13 residues. V lost 0 bases and J lost 8, with 10 bases in between.

The CDR3 sequence: CASSTRGRTNEKLFF. DNA of the CDR3: TGTGCCAGCAGCACCAGGGGGCGGACTAATGAAAAACTGTTTTTT. V usage is TRBV21-1 and J usage is TRBJ1-4; the D call TRBD1 from the table was never checked on the DNA. TRBV21-1 is shown as a pseudogene. The CDR3 has 15 amino acids.

This clone was recorded a few times. This chain links TRBV7-8 with TRBJ2-3; tentatively, D is TRBD2 (6 bases). CDR3 length equals 16 residues. Germline CDR1 SGHVS, CDR2 FQNEAQ. V lost 0 bases and J 1 base, leaving 11 bases between the germline ends. DNA of the CDR3: TGTGCCAGCAGCTTAGCGAACGGGGGAGGCACAGATACGCAGTATTTT. Translating gives CASSLANGGGTDTQYF. Full variable domain (missing parts from reference TRBV7-8 and TRBJ2-3): GAGVSQSPRYKVAKRGQDVALRCDPISGHVSLFWYQQALGQGPEFLTYFQNEAQLDKSGLPSDRFFAERPEGSVSTLKIQRTQQEDSAVYLCASSLANGGGTDTQYFGPGTRLTVL.

The gene calls are TRBV4-3 and TRBJ2-1; 7 bases match TRBD2. V dropped 0 bases and J dropped 10; count of bases not matched to a gene: 18. Germline-derived CDR1 and CDR2 are LGHNA and YSLEER. CDR3 length: 18 amino acids. The CDR3 loop reads CASSQDPLAAGGGREQFF. Written as DNA, the CDR3 is TGCGCCAGCAGCCAAGATCCCCTAGCGGCAGGAGGTGGGAGGGAGCAGTTCTTC.

This clone was seen only a few times. The V and J genes are TRBV9 and TRBJ2-1, with 9 positions matching TRBD2. Germline V gives CDR1 SGDLS, CDR2 YYNGEE. The V and J ends lost 4 bases and 5 bases, in that order; junction bases with no gene match: 16. The CDR3 covers 18 residues. The chain's CDR3 is CASSPGAGVAGVHNEQFF. In DNA, the CDR3 is TGTGCCAGCAGCCCAGGGGCAGGAGTAGCGGGAGTACACAATGAGCAGTTCTTC.

This clone was seen more than once but under ten times. The chain joins TRBV27 to TRBJ2-3; TRBD1 aligns across 8 bases. Germline CDR1 and CDR2: MNHEY and SMNVEV (reference sequence). The V segment lost 4 bases and the J segment 2 bases; nucleotides outside the gene matches: 2. The CDR3 covers 14 residues. The CDR3 reads CASSSRGLTDTQYF. The CDR3 coding sequence is TGTGCCAGCAGTTCCAGGGGGCTCACAGATACGCAGTATTTT.

The chain carries TRBV5-5 and TRBJ1-2, with 9 bases lining up with TRBD1. This CDR3 is 15 amino acids long. V lost 4 bases, J lost 4 bases, and 8 bases stayed unmatched. Germline-derived CDR1 and CDR2 are SGHKS and YYEKEE (reference sequence). CDR3 protein: CASSPGQGPFYGYTF. The CDR3 DNA reads as TGTGCCAGCAGCCCGGGACAGGGACCGTTCTATGGCTACACCTTC. The full variable domain, in which reference TRBV5-5 and TRBJ1-2 provide the parts outside the CDR3, is DAGVTQSPTHLIKTRGQQVTLRCSPISGHKSVSWYQQVLGQGPQFIFQYYEKEERGRGNFPDRFSARQFPNYSSELNVNALLLGDSALYLCASSPGQGPFYGYTFGSGTRLTVV.

This sequence joins TRBV7-2 and TRBJ2-5, with a possible D match to TRBD2 (5 bases). CDR1 SGHTA and CDR2 FQGNSA come from the germline V gene. With 2 bases removed from V and 0 bases from J, the gap between germline ends came to 13 bases. CDR3 size: 16 residues. The CDR3 nucleotides are TGTGCCAGCAGCTTAAGAGGGAGTAGACACCAAGAGACCCAGTACTTC. Its protein product is CASSLRGSRHQETQYF.

The chain is built from TRBV19 and TRBJ1-1; unclear D gene. Per germline, CDR1 LNHDA and CDR2 SQIVND (reference sequence). The CDR3 is 15 residues long. The V and J ends lost 0 bases and 6 bases respectively, with 14 bases between them. The CDR3 DNA sequence: TGTGCCAGTAGTATAGACCACCTAAGCGGGGCTGAAGCTTTCTTT. Translated: CASSIDHLSGAEAFF.

The rearrangement uses TRBV19 and TRBJ2-3; TRBD2 might be the D (5 bases). Germline CDR1 and CDR2: LNHDA and SQIVND (reference sequence). The ends were cut back, 5 bases at V and 3 bases at J, with 12 bases in the middle. The CDR3 has 14 amino acids. CDR3: CASSHRGTTDTQYF. The CDR3 nucleotides read TGTGCCAGTAGTCACCGGGGTACGACAGATACGCAGTATTTT.

This clone was detected a few times. V is TRBV18 and J is TRBJ2-7, with D perhaps matching TRBD1 (6 bases). The CDR3 runs to 13 residues. Germline lookup yields CDR1 KGHSH and CDR2 LQKENI. The V and J ends lost 3 bases and 5 bases respectively, with 11 bases between them. The CDR3 DNA sequence: TGTGCCAGCTCACCGACAGGACCTGACGAGCAGTACTTC. This sequence encodes CASSPTGPDEQYF.

The gene calls are TRBV11-2 and TRBJ2-1; 11 nucleotides match TRBD2. The germline V gene has CDR1 SGHAT and CDR2 FQNNGV. This CDR3 contains 17 residues. V shed 0 bases, J shed 2 bases, and the junction held 3 bases outside the gene matches. In nucleotides, the CDR3 is TGTGCCAGCAGCTTAGAAGCGACTAGCGGGACCTACAATGAGCAGTTCTTC. Protein sequence: CASSLEATSGTYNEQFF.